The 6 T cell receptor beta chains listed next were all sequenced from one sample in a study of T cell responses to AZD1222 COVID-19 vaccine. Method: immunoSEQ multiplex PCR; TCRdb's copy keeps in-frame clones and lacks some. This table holds approximately 150,000 clones, approximately 90% found once. Sequencing used peripheral blood, obtained on day 0 of AZD1222 vaccination. These receptors were taken from an adult in good health.

The table lists this clone with a count of one. V gene TRBV6-1 combines with J gene TRBJ1-4, with D tentatively TRBD1 (5 bases). CDR3 length: 18 amino acids. CDR1 is MNHNS and CDR2 is SASEGT in the germline V gene. Trimming removed 4 bases at V and 0 bases at J, with 18 bases between. Here the CDR3 DNA reads TGTGCCAGCAGTGTCGGGGGAATGGCAATCGCAACTAATGAAAAACTGTTTTTT. Protein: CASSVGGMAIATNEKLFF.

The rearrangement uses TRBV20-1 and TRBJ1-1; tentative D call: TRBD1 (6 bases). Trimming shortened V by 3 bases and J by 9 bases, and 8 bases separated the two germline ends. In germline, CDR1 is DFQATT, CDR2 SNEGSKA (reference sequence). CDR3 length: 10 amino acids. The CDR3 reads CSASGGQAFF. The DNA of the CDR3 is TGCAGTGCTAGTGGGGGCCAAGCTTTCTTT.

The gene calls are TRBV7-8 and TRBJ1-1; the match to TRBD1 covers 8 bases. The V and J ends lost 2 bases and 4 bases, in that order; junction bases with no gene match: 3. CDR3 size: 14 residues. CDR1 and CDR2 (germline): SGHVS, FQNEAQ. In DNA form, the CDR3 reads TGTGCCAGCAGCTTACAGGGGGCGAGCACTGAAGCTTTCTTT. Protein product: CASSLQGASTEAFF.

This clone came up once. The genes are TRBV28 and TRBJ1-2, with no clear D. The germline V gene encodes CDR1 MDHEN and CDR2 SYDVKM. V lost 3 bases to trimming and J lost 8 bases, with 19 bases between them. This CDR3 region has 15 residues. CDR3 bases: TGTGCCAGCAGTTTGGGCAGCTATTCTAGTCACGGCTACACCTTC. Translation gives CASSLGSYSSHGYTF.

The count of this clone is one. DNA for the CDR3: TGTGCCAGCAGTTACAGTCCCAGGGGAGGTAGCAATCAGCCCCAGCATTTT. Residues: CASSYSPRGGSNQPQHF. The chain has TRBV6-2 or TRBV6-3 and TRBJ1-5, with D possibly being TRBD1 (6 bases). This CDR3 is 17 amino acids long. V was trimmed by 2 bases and J by 0 bases, leaving 14 bases between them. Germline CDR1 is MNHEY and CDR2 is SVGEGT.

This clone was recorded once. The chain couples TRBV30 to TRBJ1-2; D remains unclear. CDR1 is GTSNPN, CDR2 SVGIG, per germline (reference sequence). Trimming left V 4 bases short and J 6 bases short, with 15 bases between. This CDR3 contains 13 residues. CDR3 DNA: TGTGCCTGGAAGGACCGCAAAACTAATGGCTACACCTTC. This translates into CAWKDRKTNGYTF.